These T cell receptor beta chains were read from a single sample in a study of lymphopenia after photon versus proton radiotherapy. Produced via immunoSEQ multiplex PCR; TCRdb's table is partial and in-frame only. The table includes approximately 21,000 clones, roughly 85% detected once. This sample comprised peripheral blood, obtained from a patient treated with photon-based radiotherapy. Source of these receptors: a man between 60 and 70 years old with pancreatic cancer. Both conserved end residues are part of each CDR3. The D gene is left open where the match is weak. Rows may omit the clone size; those that give it use once, few, many or a size class.

J gene | V gene | D gene | clone size | CDR3 protein | CDR3 DNA
TRBJ1-5 | TRBV2 | . | . | CASSFWSNQPQHF | TGTGCCAGCTCCTTCTGGAGCAATCAGCCCCAGCATTTT
TRBJ2-7 | TRBV7-2 | . | . | CASSSTGIEQYF | TGTGCCAGCAGTTCCACGGGAATCGAGCAGTACTTC
TRBJ1-2 | TRBV7-6 | . | . | CASSLFQGYGYTF | TGTGCCAGCAGCTTATTTCAGGGCTATGGCTACACCTTC
TRBJ1-5 | TRBV5-6 | TRBD1 | few | CASSLGGEWTGDAKPQHF | TGTGCCAGCAGCTTGGGGGGTGAGTGGACAGGGGACGCGAAGCCCCAGCATTTT
TRBJ2-1 | TRBV5-4 | TRBD2 | . | CASSSGGVNNEQFF | TGTGCCAGCAGCAGCGGGGGGGTTAACAATGAGCAGTTCTTC
TRBJ2-2 | TRBV13 | . | . | CASSPPEGELFF | TGTGCCAGCAGCCCCCCGGAGGGGGAGCTGTTTTTT
TRBJ1-4 | TRBV7-9 | TRBD1 | once | CASSSTDRADNEKLFF | TGTGCCAGCAGTTCTACTGACAGGGCAGACAATGAAAAACTGTTTTTT
TRBJ1-4 | TRBV7-8 | TRBD1 | . | CASSQGQHSEKLFF | TGTGCCAGCAGCCAGGGACAGCACTCTGAAAAACTGTTTTTT
TRBJ1-2 | TRBV18 | . | . | CASSPGQNYGYTF | TGTGCCAGCTCACCAGGACAAAACTATGGCTACACCTTC
TRBJ1-2 | TRBV6-5 | TRBD1 | . | CASRPDRGSNYGYTF | TGTGCCAGCAGGCCCGACAGGGGTTCAAACTATGGCTACACCTTC
TRBJ2-1 | TRBV4-3 | . | . | CASSQFPGQDNEQFF | TGCGCCAGCAGCCAATTCCCGGGACAAGACAATGAGCAGTTCTTC
TRBJ2-1 | TRBV5-4 | . | . | CASSSAGRGDYNEQFF | TGTGCCAGCAGCTCGGCGGGAAGAGGCGACTACAATGAGCAGTTCTTC
TRBJ1-1 | TRBV5-5 | TRBD1 | few | CASRTGVGTEAFF | TGTGCCAGCAGAACAGGGGTGGGCACTGAAGCTTTCTTT
TRBJ1-3 | TRBV11-1 | TRBD1 | . | CASSTRDSGNTIYF | TGTGCCAGCAGCACCCGGGACAGCGGAAACACCATATATTTT
TRBJ1-1 | TRBV6-5 | . | once | CASSSQGGRVFF | TGTGCCAGCAGTTCACAGGGAGGGCGGGTTTTCTTT
TRBJ2-2 | TRBV30 | . | . | CAWSGRGDGELFF | TGTGCCTGGAGTGGACGCGGAGACGGGGAGCTGTTTTTT
TRBJ2-1 | TRBV5-1 | TRBD2 | . | CASSPWGGGDNEQFF | TGCGCCAGCAGCCCATGGGGCGGGGGGGACAATGAGCAGTTCTTC
TRBJ1-1 | TRBV4-1 | . | . | CASSQPFMFRGARAEAFF | TGCGCCAGCAGCCAACCTTTTATGTTTCGCGGGGCCAGGGCAGAAGCTTTCTTT
TRBJ1-5 | TRBV29-1 | . | . | CSAVGGSNQPQHF | TGCAGCGCTGTTGGTGGTAGCAATCAGCCCCAGCATTTT
TRBJ2-1 | TRBV6-6 | TRBD1 | few | CASRDRGGGEQFF | TGTGCCAGCCGGGACAGGGGCGGTGGTGAGCAGTTCTTC
TRBJ1-1 | TRBV29-1 | . | few | CSVADGFLGNTEAFF | TGCAGCGTGGCCGACGGGTTTTTAGGGAACACTGAAGCTTTCTTT
TRBJ1-6 | TRBV2 | . | . | CASSPGSSYNSPLHF | TGTGCCAGCAGCCCGGGGAGCTCCTATAATTCACCCCTCCACTTT